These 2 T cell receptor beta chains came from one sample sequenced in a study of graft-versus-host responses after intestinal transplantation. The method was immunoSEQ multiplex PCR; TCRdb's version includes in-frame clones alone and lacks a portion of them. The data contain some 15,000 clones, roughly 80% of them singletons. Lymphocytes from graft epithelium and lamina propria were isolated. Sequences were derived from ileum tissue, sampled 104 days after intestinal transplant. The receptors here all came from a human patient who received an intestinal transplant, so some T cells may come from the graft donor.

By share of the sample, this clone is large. The CDR3 bases are TGTGCCAGCAGCCACCCCGGGACTAGCAGTTACACCGGGGAGCTGTTTTTT. Amino acid sequence: CASSHPGTSSYTGELFF. The genes are TRBV5-6 and TRBJ2-2; 9 bases are a match to TRBD2. Germline values: CDR1 SGHDT, CDR2 YYEEEE. The CDR3 runs to 17 residues. V shed 4 bases, J shed 3 bases, and the junction held 10 bases outside the gene matches.

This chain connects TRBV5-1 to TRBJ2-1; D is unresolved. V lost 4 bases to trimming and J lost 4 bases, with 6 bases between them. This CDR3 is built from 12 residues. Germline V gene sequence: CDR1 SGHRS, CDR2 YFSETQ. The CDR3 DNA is TGCGCCAGCAGCCAGAGGTACAATGAGCAGTTCTTC. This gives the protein CASSQRYNEQFF.